This note documents a single T cell receptor (beta chain) sequence. Its antigen remains unidentified. This entry is derived from a study of T cells in Graves' hyperthyroidism and ophthalmopathy. Study results and caveats: Prediction of ophthalmopathy progression came a median around 6.5 months pre-onset. From stable hyperthyroidism, ophthalmopathy was set apart by a 13 V-J model. Expanded thyroid clonotypes (above 0.001) were mostly also found in blood.

The CDR3 has 15 residues. CDR1 and CDR2 (germline): LGHDT, YNNKEL (reference sequence). Trimming shortened V by 4 bases and J by 0 bases, and 10 bases separated the two germline ends. Blood from later-ophthalmopathy patients was taken at first hyperthyroidism diagnosis. TCR beta CDR3 regions were amplified from RNA transcripts. The TCR CDR3 first-round RT-PCR relied on the HTBI primer set. Via MiXCR, TCRdb re-called the multiplex PCR reads, giving one row per CDR3 protein. The table has 370,000 or so distinct CDR3 sequences, roughly 14% seen once. The specimen sequenced was blood. The V gene is TRBV3-1, the J gene TRBJ2-1; possibly TRBD2 for D (6 bases). The sequence derives from a man aged 25 to 40 with Graves' hyperthyroidism that later progressed to Graves' ophthalmopathy. CDR3 in DNA: TGTGCCAGCAGCCGGAGGGGACGCTCCTACAATGAGCAGTTCTTC. It encodes CASSRRGRSYNEQFF.